Following are 26 T cell receptor beta chains from one sample sequenced in a study. TCRdb reprocessed the 5' RACE reads via MiXCR and lists one record per CDR3 protein. The sample consists of approximately 10,000 distinct CDR3 sequences, roughly 34% of them appearing once. Tregs were sorted as CD4+CD25+CD127-/low cells. Material: Tregs sorted from blood. These receptors were obtained from a female donor with breast cancer.

A few counts support this clonotype. The chain couples TRBV4-3 to TRBJ1-2; D is unclear. Germline V lookup: CDR1 LGHNA, CDR2 YSLEER. This CDR3 has 12 amino acids. V lost 3 bases and J lost 2, with 4 bases in between. The CDR3 DNA follows: TGCGCCAGCAGCCATGACAACTATGGCTACACCTTC. The encoded protein is CASSHDNYGYTF.

This sequence joins TRBV12-3 or TRBV12-4 and TRBJ2-5; 9 positions agree with TRBD2. This CDR3 comprises 14 residues. J lost 3 bases, V lost 5 bases, and 4 bases had no gene match. CDR3 in DNA: TGTGCCAGCAGTGTAGGCGGGAGGGAAGAGACCCAGTACTTC. Translation gives CASSVGGREETQYF.

Comments on this clonotype: Since a much larger clone is just one base distant, this may be a read error. V is TRBV20-1 and J is TRBJ1-2, with D perhaps TRBD1 (5 bases). The CDR3 has 13 residues. Trimming cost V 5 bases and J 4 bases, with 14 bases left between them. Germline CDR1 reads DFQATT; CDR2 reads SNEGSKA (reference sequence). The CDR3 bases are TGCAGTGCTCCGAACGGGGGTACCTATGGCTACACCTTC. It is translated as CSAPNGGTYGYTF.

This clonotype was found a few times. V is TRBV11-1 and J is TRBJ2-5, with no clear D. The germline CDR1 and CDR2 sequences are SGHAT and FQDESV (reference sequence). Trimming cost V 5 bases and J 2 bases, with 9 bases left between them. The CDR3 has 13 residues. In DNA, the CDR3 is TGTGCCAGCAGCCAACCCTCGCAAGAGACCCAGTACTTC. It is translated as CASSQPSQETQYF.

The chain employs TRBV4-2 and TRBJ2-1, with D tentatively TRBD2 (5 bases). The CDR3 is made up of 18 amino acids. V was cut by 3 bases and J by 5 bases, with 23 bases left in between. Germline CDR1 reads LGHNA; CDR2 reads YNFKEQ. In DNA, the CDR3 is TGTGCCAGCAGCCAGGAATATGGAGACGGGGAGAAGCACAATGAGCAGTTCTTC. Protein product: CASSQEYGDGEKHNEQFF.

The chain uses TRBV4-2 and TRBJ1-1; no reliable D call. V lost 4 bases, J lost 1 base, and 10 bases lay in between. The CDR3 has 14 residues. Germline values: CDR1 LGHNA, CDR2 YNFKEQ. CDR3 bases: TGTGCCAGCAGCCCCCTCTCCCCGAACACTGAAGCTTTCTTT. It specifies CASSPLSPNTEAFF.

In regard to this clonotype: Being one base from a much bigger clone, this may be a read error. Because the CDR3 is missing its conserved closing phenylalanine or tryptophan, this is likely a read error. The chain combines TRBV12-3 or TRBV12-4 with TRBJ2-1, with a weak D call TRBD2 (5 bases). V was pared by 10 bases and J by 8 bases, with 12 bases between. This CDR3 is built from 11 residues. The CDR3 is CATQEDDEQFS. The CDR3 DNA sequence: TGTGCCACCCAGGAGGACGATGAGCAGTTCTCC.

About this clonotype itself: A much larger clone differs by one base, so this may be a read error. V gene TRBV29-1 combines with J gene TRBJ2-1; D is possibly TRBD2 (7 bases). Germline V CDR1 and CDR2: SQVTM, ANQGSEA. The CDR3 sequence is 11 residues long. V was pared by 8 bases and J by 15 bases, with 20 bases between. The CDR3: CSIGGVAGVFF. The CDR3 DNA reads as TGCAGCATTGGGGGCGTGGCGGGAGTGTTCTTC.

V is TRBV6-5 and J is TRBJ2-4; D may correspond to TRBD1 or TRBD2 (5 bases each). Trimming shortened V by 8 bases and J by 11 bases, and 19 bases separated the two germline ends. CDR1 is MNHEY and CDR2 is SVGAGI in the germline V gene. This CDR3 comprises 13 residues. Here the CDR3 DNA reads TGTGCCAGCCGTCGGGACGGCGGTTACTTTCAGTACTTC. Translated: CASRRDGGYFQYF.

J is TRBJ2-7 and V is TRBV5-5, with D perhaps assigned TRBD1 or TRBD2 (5 bases each). CDR1 is SGHKS, CDR2 YYEKEE, per germline (reference sequence). V gave up 4 bases and J gave up 2 bases, with 16 bases separating them. The CDR3 loop spans 15 amino acids. The CDR3 bases are TGTGCCAGCAGCCGTGGTGGGGACGGTACCTACGAGCAGTACGTC. Translation: CASSRGGDGTYEQYV.

In its sample, this clonotype was seen a few times. The chain employs TRBV20-1 and TRBJ2-3; 11 bases map to TRBD1. This CDR3 is 15 amino acids long. V lost 6 bases and J lost 5; bases outside the gene matches: 10. Germline lookup yields CDR1 DFQATT and CDR2 SNEGSKA (reference sequence). As DNA, the CDR3 is TGCAGTGCAGACGAGGACAGGGGGCGAGGAGATACGCAGTATTTT. The encoded protein is CSADEDRGRGDTQYF.

In its sample, this clonotype was seen a few times. The chain recombines TRBV30 with TRBJ1-5; 7 bases match TRBD1. With 5 bases clipped from V and 3 bases from J, the junction kept 4 bases outside the gene matches. CDR3 length: 13 residues. The germline V gene has CDR1 GTSNPN and CDR2 SVGIG (reference sequence). The CDR3 bases are TGTGCCTGGGATCAGGGGGACAATCAGCCCCAGCATTTT. Protein: CAWDQGDNQPQHF. Drawing the rest from reference TRBV30 and TRBJ1-5, the complete variable domain is SQTIHQWPATLVQPVGSPLSLECTVEGTSNPNLYWYRQAAGRGLQLLFYSVGIGQISSEVPQNLSASRPQDRQFILSSKKLLLSDSGFYLCAWDQGDNQPQHFGDGTRLSIL.

This clonotype was seen more than once but under ten times. V gene TRBV20-1 combines with J gene TRBJ1-5; D gene unclear. Looked up from germline, CDR1 is DFQATT and CDR2 is SNEGSKA (reference sequence). The CDR3 consists of 15 residues. Deletions cut 1 base from V and 3 bases from J, with 13 bases between. The DNA of the CDR3 is TGCAGTGCTAGAGTCCCCGGACGGAACAATCAGCCCCAGCATTTT. Protein: CSARVPGRNNQPQHF.

This clonotype came up a few times. The CDR3 reads CATGVAVHTDTQYF. The CDR3 DNA sequence: TGTGCCACCGGCGTTGCGGTACACACAGATACGCAGTATTTT. The chain has TRBV10-3 and TRBJ2-3, with unresolved D. The CDR3 extends over 14 amino acids. The V end lost 10 bases, the J end lost 2 bases, and 16 bases lay between the germline ends. CDR1 and CDR2 from the germline V gene are ENHRY and SYGVKD.

The chain couples TRBV18 to TRBJ1-1; D gene ambiguous. The germline V gene encodes CDR1 KGHSH and CDR2 LQKENI. This CDR3 contains 14 residues. V lost 0 bases to trimming and J lost 5 bases, with 10 bases between them. The CDR3, as DNA: TGTGCCAGCTCACCACCGGGCAGTATTACTGAAGCTTTCTTT. It is translated as CASSPPGSITEAFF.

This clonotype has a handful of counts. The V and J genes are TRBV7-9 and TRBJ2-7, with 7 bases aligning to TRBD2. This CDR3 spans 13 amino acids. Germline V gene sequence: CDR1 SEHNR, CDR2 FQNEAQ (reference sequence). V shed 0 bases and J 9 bases; nucleotides not matched to a gene: 5. CDR3 DNA: TGTGCCAGCAGCTTAGCGGGGAGGGGTCGGCAGTACTTC. This codes for CASSLAGRGRQYF.

The chain joins TRBV29-1 to TRBJ2-7; 7 nucleotides agree with TRBD2. This CDR3 has 12 residues. Germline CDR1 is SQVTM and CDR2 is ANQGSEA. The V gene end was trimmed by 5 bases and the J gene end by 1 base; junction bases not matched to a gene: 2. CDR3 DNA: TGCAGCGTTTCTAGCGGATCCTACGAGCAGTACTTC. This encodes CSVSSGSYEQYF.

This clonotype was counted only a few times. The V gene is TRBV20-1, the J gene TRBJ2-5, with TRBD2 identical over 11 bases. The CDR3 totals 16 residues. V dropped 3 bases and J dropped 4; count of bases not matched to a gene: 10. Per the germline V gene, CDR1 is DFQATT and CDR2 is SNEGSKA (reference sequence). Written as DNA, the CDR3 is TGCAGTGCTAGCTTGGGTAGCGGGAGGGCGGGAGAGACCCAGTACTTC. This encodes CSASLGSGRAGETQYF.

This clonotype turned up a few times. V and J are TRBV28 and TRBJ2-7; no reliable D call. The germline V and J ends were trimmed by 5 bases and 5 bases, with 13 bases remaining between them. This CDR3 contains 13 residues. Germline V lookup: CDR1 MDHEN, CDR2 SYDVKM. CDR3 bases: TGTGCCAGCAGTCCGGCAAGGTACCACGAGCAGTACGTC. It codes for CASSPARYHEQYV.

This chain links TRBV5-1 with TRBJ1-5; D is undetermined. Per the germline V gene, CDR1 is SGHRS and CDR2 is YFSETQ. The CDR3 runs to 15 residues. Trimming removed 0 bases at V and 7 bases at J, with 14 bases between. The CDR3, as DNA: TGCGCCAGCAGCTTGGCCGCGGTCGGGGTGCAGCCCCAGCATTTT. This gives the protein CASSLAAVGVQPQHF.

This clonotype was counted between two and nine times. V is TRBV10-3 and J is TRBJ2-2; 7 positions agree with TRBD2. From germline, CDR1 is ENHRY and CDR2 SYGVKD. The CDR3 sequence is 15 residues long. V lost 8 bases and J lost 1; bases outside the gene matches: 7. Here the CDR3 reads CAISRTGGNTGELFF. CDR3 in DNA: TGTGCCATCTCGCGTACGGGAGGGAACACCGGGGAGCTGTTTTTT.

This clonotype has more than one count but fewer than ten. This chain uses TRBV25-1 with TRBJ2-7; D is unresolved. V gave up 5 bases and J gave up 3 bases, with 11 bases separating them. The CDR3 contains 13 residues. CDR1 and CDR2 from the germline V gene are MGHDK and SYGVNS. The chain's CDR3 is CASSPRQNYEQYF. The CDR3 DNA follows: TGTGCCAGCAGTCCTCGGCAGAACTACGAGCAGTACTTC.

A remark on this clonotype: A single base separates this from a much larger clone, so it may be a read error. V is TRBV20-1 and J is TRBJ1-5; the D gene is possibly TRBD1 (6 bases). The germline V gene has CDR1 DFQATT and CDR2 SNEGSKA (reference sequence). The CDR3 length is 14 residues. Between the trimmed V and J ends, which lost 7 bases and 5 bases, there was a span of 18 bases. Here the CDR3 reads CSVAFWGAYQPQHF. In nucleotides, the CDR3 is TGCAGTGTCGCATTTTGGGGGGCGTATCAGCCCCAGCATTTT.

This clonotype is medium-sized by share. CDR3 sequence reads: CASMDRATDTQYF. CDR3 nucleotide sequence: TGTGCCAGCATGGACAGGGCCACAGATACGCAGTATTTT. The chain couples TRBV27 to TRBJ2-3; 8 nucleotides align to TRBD1. CDR3 size: 13 residues. Germline values: CDR1 MNHEY, CDR2 SMNVEV (reference sequence). With 7 bases clipped from V and 2 bases from J, the junction kept 2 bases outside the gene matches.

This clonotype is deemed medium-sized. J is TRBJ2-2 and V is TRBV20-1; 10 nucleotides align to TRBD2. This CDR3 spans 15 amino acids. The junction had 7 bases not matched to a gene; V was cut back by 6 bases and J by 3 bases. The germline V gene has CDR1 DFQATT and CDR2 SNEGSKA (reference sequence). CDR3: CSAPQLAGYTGELFF. DNA for the CDR3: TGCAGTGCACCGCAACTAGCGGGATACACCGGGGAGCTGTTTTTT.

This clonotype showed up just a few times. This sequence joins TRBV4-2 and TRBJ1-5, with 8 bases matching TRBD1. This CDR3 region has 15 residues. Germline trimming cut 1 base from V and 7 bases from J; bases unmatched to any gene: 6. Germline-derived CDR1 and CDR2 are LGHNA and YNFKEQ. The CDR3 loop is CASSQGQGARQPQHF. CDR3 bases: TGTGCCAGCAGCCAAGGGCAGGGGGCGCGACAGCCCCAGCATTTT.